The next 19 T cell receptor beta chains were all read from a single sample in a study of blood T cell repertoires in COVID-19. Profiled with immunoSEQ multiplex PCR; TCRdb holds only in-frame clones, not every one. The table lists 40,000 to 60,000 clones, around 84% of them singletons. The sequencing sample was made of peripheral blood. The receptor set was obtained from an elderly woman with COVID-19, enrolled during active disease.

This chain connects TRBV19 to TRBJ2-1; 9 bases are a match to TRBD1. This CDR3 region has 15 residues. Germline V gene lookup returns CDR1 LNHDA and CDR2 SQIVND (reference sequence). V was clipped by 3 bases and J by 1 base; unmatched bases: 1. The CDR3 DNA is TGTGCCAGTAGTATGGGGACAGGGTCCTACAATGAGCAGTTCTTC. Amino acid sequence: CASSMGTGSYNEQFF.

The rearrangement links TRBV20-1 to TRBJ2-5; no clear D. Germline V gene lookup returns CDR1 DFQATT and CDR2 SNEGSKA (reference sequence). Trimming took off 4 bases at V and 4 bases at J, with 4 bases between the two ends. The CDR3 is 10 amino acids. The CDR3 loop reads CSATGETQYF. The CDR3, as DNA: TGCAGTGCTACCGGAGAGACCCAGTACTTC.

V gene TRBV28 combines with J gene TRBJ1-3; TRBD1 is a possible D gene (5 bases). The CDR3 is 15 residues long. Germline V gene lookup returns CDR1 MDHEN and CDR2 SYDVKM. Between the trimmed V and J ends, which lost 3 bases and 5 bases, there was a span of 14 bases. CDR3 in DNA: TGTGCCAGCAGTTTGGGAGGGGCTGGGCGAAACACCATATATTTT. It yields the protein CASSLGGAGRNTIYF.

The chain recombines TRBV2 with TRBJ1-2; D may be TRBD1 (6 bases). The germline V gene has CDR1 SNHLY and CDR2 FYNNEI. V lost 6 bases to trimming and J lost 7 bases, with 15 bases between them. The CDR3 has 13 residues. Here the CDR3 DNA reads TGTGCCAGCAGCGCCTACGGGGGGGCTGGCTACACCTTC. Amino acid sequence: CASSAYGGAGYTF. Filled out from reference TRBV2 and TRBJ1-2, the complete variable domain reads EPEVTQTPSHQVTQMGQEVILRCVPISNHLYFYWYRQILGQKVEFLVSFYNNEISEKSEIFDDQFSVERPDGSNFTLKIRSTKLEDSAMYFCASSAYGGAGYTFGSGTRLTVV.

The rearrangement joins TRBV7-9 to TRBJ2-5, with a possible D match to TRBD1 (6 bases). Germline CDR1 SEHNR, CDR2 FQNEAQ (reference sequence). V lost 6 bases to trimming and J lost 9 bases, with 20 bases between them. CDR3 length: 14 residues. CDR3 in DNA: TGTGCCAGCAGTAAGGGGACCTGGGCAGGGGCCCAGTACTTC. This sequence encodes CASSKGTWAGAQYF. Full variable domain (remainder filled in from reference TRBV7-9 and TRBJ2-5): DTGVSQNPRHKITKRGQNVTFRCDPISEHNRLYWYRQTLGQGPEFLTYFQNEAQLEKSRLLSDRFSAERPKGSFSTLEIQRTEQGDSAMYLCASSKGTWAGAQYFGPGTRLLVL.

V gene TRBV27 combines with J gene TRBJ2-7; tentatively, D is TRBD1 (5 bases). Germline values: CDR1 MNHEY, CDR2 SMNVEV (reference sequence). Trimming stripped 6 bases from V and 3 bases from J, with 12 bases between. This CDR3 has 13 residues. The CDR3 nucleotides read TGTGCCAGCAGGCCTCAGGGCATCTACGAGCAGTACTTC. Its protein product is CASRPQGIYEQYF.

J is TRBJ1-5 and V is TRBV19; a weak D match, TRBD1 (5 bases). The V end lost 3 bases, the J end lost 0 bases, and 12 bases lay between the germline ends. The CDR3 sequence is 16 residues long. Germline CDR1 reads LNHDA; CDR2 reads SQIVND (reference sequence). The CDR3: CASSILRQGSNQPQHF. CDR3 DNA sequence: TGTGCCAGTAGTATCCTTCGCCAGGGTAGCAATCAGCCCCAGCATTTT.

Concerning this clone itself: Other DNA variants within this sample encode the same CDR3. V and J are TRBV5-1 and TRBJ1-3; D remains unclear. Trimming cost V 2 bases and J 0 bases, with 9 bases left between them. CDR1 and CDR2 from the germline V gene are SGHRS and YFSETQ. The CDR3 runs to 15 residues. CDR3 DNA: TGCGCCAGCAGCTTAGACGGGAGCTCTGGAAACACCATATATTTT. Translating it yields CASSLDGSSGNTIYF. The full variable domain, completed using reference TRBV5-1 and TRBJ1-3, is KAGVTQTPRYLIKTRGQQVTLSCSPISGHRSVSWYQQTPGQGLQFLFEYFSETQRNKGNFPGRFSGRQFSNSRSEMNVSTLELGDSALYLCASSLDGSSGNTIYFGEGSWLTVV.

V and J are TRBV19 and TRBJ1-5, with a tentative D call TRBD1 (5 bases). V was pared by 7 bases and J by 0 bases, with 13 bases between. This CDR3 contains 15 residues. Germline assignment: CDR1 LNHDA and CDR2 SQIVND (reference sequence). The CDR3 DNA sequence: TGTGCCAGTATGTACTCAGGGTATAGCAATCAGCCCCAGCATTTT. Translated: CASMYSGYSNQPQHF.

The chain couples TRBV4-1 to TRBJ2-7; TRBD2 is a possible D gene (5 bases). CDR3 length: 16 residues. Germline CDR1 MGHRA, CDR2 YSYEKL. The ends were cut back, 0 bases at V and 3 bases at J, with 15 bases in the middle. The CDR3 DNA sequence: TGCGCCAGCAGCCAAGACCATACTAGTAGTGTCTACGAGCAGTACTTC. Its translation is CASSQDHTSSVYEQYF.

The gene calls are TRBV12-3 or TRBV12-4 and TRBJ1-1, with 7 positions matching TRBD1. The CDR3 runs 12 residues. V shed 5 bases and J 11 bases; nucleotides not matched to a gene: 8. The CDR3 coding sequence is TGTGCCAGCAGTCGGACCACAGGGGACGCTTTCTTT. Its protein is CASSRTTGDAFF.

This sequence joins TRBV5-1 and TRBJ1-5; D may be TRBD1 (6 bases). CDR1 SGHRS and CDR2 YFSETQ come from the germline V gene. This CDR3 is 14 amino acids long. V lost 4 bases and J lost 4, with 12 bases in between. The CDR3 reads CASSTGQINQPQHF. CDR3 nucleotides: TGCGCCAGCAGCACCGGACAGATTAATCAGCCCCAGCATTTT.

V gene TRBV6-4 combines with J gene TRBJ2-1; 8 nucleotides agree with TRBD2. Germline V gene sequence: CDR1 MRHNA, CDR2 SNTAGT. The ends lost 3 bases at V and 10 bases at J; junction bases unmatched: 8. This CDR3 is built from 14 residues. CDR3 DNA sequence: TGTGCCAGCAGTGAACGGGAGGGCCTTGGAGAGCAGTTCTTC. Protein: CASSEREGLGEQFF.

Of note for this clone: Mismatch with germline at one junction end may stem from a read error. V gene TRBV15 combines with J gene TRBJ2-1; 9 positions agree with TRBD1. CDR3 length: 12 residues. Germline assignment: CDR1 LNHNV and CDR2 YYDKDF (reference sequence). The CDR3 is CATSRDWDRELF. The CDR3 DNA follows: TGTGCCACCAGCAGAGATTGGGACAGGGAACTCTTC.

V usage is TRBV29-1 and J usage is TRBJ2-1, with D tentatively TRBD2 (6 bases). V was cut by 7 bases and J by 4 bases, with 17 bases left in between. This CDR3 is 14 amino acids long. CDR1 and CDR2 (germline): SQVTM, ANQGSEA. CDR3 coding DNA: TGCAGCGCCGCTGGAGGGCCTCAATACAATGAGCAGTTCTTC. This sequence encodes CSAAGGPQYNEQFF.

The genes are TRBV6-2 or TRBV6-3 and TRBJ2-1; D may be TRBD2 (5 bases). The V gene's germline CDR1 is MNHEY and CDR2 SVGEGT. This CDR3 has 16 amino acids. The ends were cut back, 0 bases at V and 5 bases at J, with 14 bases in the middle. The CDR3 loop reads CASSYSSGLRDNEQFF. In DNA, the CDR3 is TGTGCCAGCAGTTACTCGAGTGGGTTGAGGGACAATGAGCAGTTCTTC.

This rearrangement joins TRBV2 to TRBJ2-5, with 16 bases matching TRBD2. J gave up 1 base and V 3 bases, and 5 bases lay outside the gene matches. The CDR3 runs to 18 residues. In germline, CDR1 is SNHLY, CDR2 FYNNEI. The CDR3 loop reads CASSEGLAGGKLQETQYF. The CDR3 DNA reads TGTGCCAGCAGTGAGGGACTAGCGGGGGGGAAACTCCAAGAGACCCAGTACTTC.

The V and J genes are TRBV29-1 and TRBJ2-1, with 9 bases identical to TRBD1. Looked up from germline, CDR1 is SQVTM and CDR2 is ANQGSEA. V lost 5 bases and J lost 9; bases outside the gene matches: 8. CDR3 length: 13 amino acids. DNA of the CDR3: TGCAGCGTTAGGGGACAGGGTTCATCTGAGCAGTTCTTC. It is translated as CSVRGQGSSEQFF.

The V and J genes are TRBV3-1 (or the pseudogene TRBV3-2) and TRBJ2-5; 11 bases agree with TRBD2. This CDR3 region has 17 residues. The J segment lost 5 bases and the V segment lost 4 bases, leaving 12 bases of the junction unmatched. Germline V gives CDR1 LGHDT, CDR2 YNNKEL (reference sequence). The CDR3 sequence is CASSRVRSGGARETQYF. The CDR3 region has the DNA TGTGCCAGCAGCCGCGTCCGTAGCGGGGGGGCCAGGGAGACCCAGTACTTC.